This TCR beta chain is from a study of siplizumab effects on memory and regulatory T cells. General study points: Significant reduction of alloreactive sequences traceable to unstimulated CD4+ memory cells was observed with siplizumab.

Donor pairs, a few in total, had unstimulated naive, memory, effector memory and TEMRA subsets sequenced. Trimming cost V 7 bases and J 8 bases, with 12 bases left between them. The germline V gene has CDR1 MNHEY and CDR2 SMNVEV (reference sequence). The CDR3 covers 11 residues. With respect to this clone: Its cognate antigen is unknown.

Profiling relied on immunoSEQ multiplex PCR, and the TCRdb table lists in-frame clones only, not all of them. The sample gives tens of thousands of clones, around 97% of which show up once; 1.1% is in the top ten. The receptor's source is a human donor in good health. The material sequenced was naive CD8+ T cells sorted from blood. The rearrangement links TRBV27 to TRBJ2-7; no clear D. The CDR3 nucleotides read TGTGCCAGCATTGAAGGGCCCAAGCAGTACTTC. Translated: CASIEGPKQYF.